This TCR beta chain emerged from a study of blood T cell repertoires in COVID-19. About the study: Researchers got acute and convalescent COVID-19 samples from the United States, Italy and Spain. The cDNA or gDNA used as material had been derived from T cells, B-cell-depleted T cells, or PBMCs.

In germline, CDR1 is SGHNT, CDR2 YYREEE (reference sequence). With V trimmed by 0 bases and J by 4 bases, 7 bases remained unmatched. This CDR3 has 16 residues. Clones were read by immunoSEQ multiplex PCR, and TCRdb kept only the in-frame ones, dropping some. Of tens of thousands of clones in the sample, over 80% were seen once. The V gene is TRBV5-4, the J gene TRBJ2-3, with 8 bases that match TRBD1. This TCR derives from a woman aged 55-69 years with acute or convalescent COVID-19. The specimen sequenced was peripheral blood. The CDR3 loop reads CASSLGTGGRADTQYF. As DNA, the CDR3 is TGTGCCAGCAGCTTGGGAACAGGGGGAAGAGCAGATACGCAGTATTTT.